This TCR beta chain was identified in a study of T cell responses to AZD1222 COVID-19 vaccine. Repertoires were generated with immunoSEQ multiplex PCR, while TCRdb's copy carries only in-frame clones and drops some. The table shows some 130,000 clones, with 90% occurring only once. Points from the study as a whole: Spike-specific TCR depth and breadth grew after two AZD1222 doses. At 160-218 and 743-854, vaccine-associated CD4 TCRs were dominant, and they spanned spike. The donor group comprised mostly white British people and more females; the analysis possibly underestimated clonal diversity. The repertoires were collected only after the peak T cell response.

Of note for this clone: No antigen is known for it.

Trimming took 0 bases from V and 6 from J; bases not matched to a gene: 4. This CDR3 region has 14 residues. The V gene's germline CDR1 is KGHSH and CDR2 LQKENI. The sequence derives from an adult in good health. The sequencing used peripheral blood, collected on day 0 of AZD1222 vaccination. This rearrangement joins TRBV18 to TRBJ1-1, with 7 nucleotides matching TRBD1. The CDR3 DNA reads TGTGCCAGCTCACCACCGAGGGGGCGGGCTGAAGCTTTCTTT. This encodes CASSPPRGRAEAFF.